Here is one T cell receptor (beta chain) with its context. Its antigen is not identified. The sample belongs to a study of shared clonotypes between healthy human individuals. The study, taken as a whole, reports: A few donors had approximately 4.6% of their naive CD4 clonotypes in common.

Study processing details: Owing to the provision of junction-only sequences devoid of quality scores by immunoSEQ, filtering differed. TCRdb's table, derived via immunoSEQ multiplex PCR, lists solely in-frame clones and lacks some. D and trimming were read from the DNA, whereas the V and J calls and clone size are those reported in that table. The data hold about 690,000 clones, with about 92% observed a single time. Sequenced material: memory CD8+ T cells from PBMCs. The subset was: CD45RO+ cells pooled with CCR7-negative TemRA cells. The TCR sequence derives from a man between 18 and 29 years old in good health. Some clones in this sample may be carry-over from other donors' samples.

The chain's CDR3 is CASTPGETQYF. As DNA, the CDR3 is TGTGCCAGCACCCCGGGGGAGACCCAGTACTTC. The V gene is TRBV7-9, the J gene TRBJ2-5, with TRBD2 as a possible D gene (5 bases). Germline V gene sequence: CDR1 SEHNR, CDR2 FQNEAQ (reference sequence). Trimming stripped 7 bases from V and 5 bases from J, with 8 bases between. The CDR3 contains 11 residues.